The text below deals with one T cell receptor beta chain. Per the germline V gene, CDR1 is SGHVS and CDR2 is FNYEAQ. The CDR3 has 16 residues. The V end lost 1 base, the J end lost 2 bases, and 15 bases lay between the germline ends. This entry comes from a study of blood T cell repertoires in COVID-19. Study context: The origin of the acute and convalescent COVID-19 samples was the United States, Italy and Spain. PBMCs, B-cell-depleted T cells, or T cells were the source of the cDNA or gDNA that made up the material.

Generated by immunoSEQ multiplex PCR, the TCRdb table keeps only in-frame clones and is missing some. The sample includes about 150,000 clones, 88% seen only once; the top ten take more than 2.5%. The V call is TRBV7-6, the J call TRBJ2-7; a possible D gene is TRBD2 (7 bases). Sample: peripheral blood. This receptor was identified in a human donor with COVID-19, enrolled during active disease. The donor label of this sample is uncertain. The CDR3 nucleotides are TGTGCCAGCAGCTTAGATAGGGGGGGCAGGGCCTACGAGCAGTACTTC. Its translation is CASSLDRGGRAYEQYF.